This T cell receptor beta chain was found in a study of cytomegalovirus exposure and HLA in healthy donors. Findings and limits, study-wide: By a later analysis, the bulk of CMV-associated TCR beta chains appeared HLA-restricted. For most TCR beta V segments, an earlier analysis put the productive rate at about 87% or about 30% of the time.

CDR1 and CDR2 from the germline V gene are SGHRS and YFSETQ. CDR3 length: 15 amino acids. Trimming removed 0 bases from V and 2 bases from J; junction bases left unmatched: 0. Researchers ran the PCR with 60 Vbeta and 13 Jbeta primers. The data were produced by immunoSEQ multiplex PCR, yet TCRdb's version contains in-frame clones alone and is incomplete. The sample lists fewer than 250,000 clones, just over 75% seen once, with approximately 0.6% in the top ten. In the case of this clone: Its antigen is not identified. The same CDR3 is also encoded by other DNA sequences in this sample.

The V and J genes are TRBV5-1 and TRBJ2-5; 11 bases are a match to TRBD2. The receptor comes from a man aged 18 to 30 in good health and CMV-seronegative. The sample taken for sequencing was PBMCs. Here the CDR3 DNA reads TGCGCCAGCAGCTTGGGGACTAGCGGGCAAGAGACCCAGTACTTC. Amino acids: CASSLGTSGQETQYF.